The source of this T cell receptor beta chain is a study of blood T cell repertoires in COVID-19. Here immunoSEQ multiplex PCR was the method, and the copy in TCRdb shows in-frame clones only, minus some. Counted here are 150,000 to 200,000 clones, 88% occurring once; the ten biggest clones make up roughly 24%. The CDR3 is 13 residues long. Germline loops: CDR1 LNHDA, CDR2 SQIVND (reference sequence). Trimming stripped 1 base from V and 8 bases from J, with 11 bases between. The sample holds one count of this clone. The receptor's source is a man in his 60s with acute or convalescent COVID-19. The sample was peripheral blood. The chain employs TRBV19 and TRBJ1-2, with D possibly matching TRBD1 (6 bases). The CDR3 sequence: CASSIGQAIGYTF. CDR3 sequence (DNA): TGTGCCAGTAGTATAGGACAGGCCATCGGCTACACCTTC. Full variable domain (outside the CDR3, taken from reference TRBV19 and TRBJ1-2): DGGITQSPKYLFRKEGQNVTLSCEQNLNHDAMYWYRQDPGQGLRLIYYSQIVNDFQKGDIAEGYSVSREKKESFPLTVTSAQKNPTAFYLCASSIGQAIGYTFGSGTRLTVV.